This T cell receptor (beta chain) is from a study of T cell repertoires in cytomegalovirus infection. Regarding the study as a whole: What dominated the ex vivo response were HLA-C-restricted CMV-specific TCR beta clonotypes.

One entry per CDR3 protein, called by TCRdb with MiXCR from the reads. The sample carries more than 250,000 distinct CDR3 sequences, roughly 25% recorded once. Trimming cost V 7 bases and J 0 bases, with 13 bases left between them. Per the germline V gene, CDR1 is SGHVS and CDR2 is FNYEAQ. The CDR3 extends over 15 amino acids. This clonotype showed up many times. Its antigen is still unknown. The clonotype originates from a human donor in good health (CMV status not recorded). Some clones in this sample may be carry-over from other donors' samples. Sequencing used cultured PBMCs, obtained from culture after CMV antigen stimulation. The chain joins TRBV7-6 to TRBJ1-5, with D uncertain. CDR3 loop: CASTFSRISNQPQHF. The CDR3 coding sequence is TGTGCCAGCACCTTCAGTCGGATTAGCAATCAGCCCCAGCATTTT.